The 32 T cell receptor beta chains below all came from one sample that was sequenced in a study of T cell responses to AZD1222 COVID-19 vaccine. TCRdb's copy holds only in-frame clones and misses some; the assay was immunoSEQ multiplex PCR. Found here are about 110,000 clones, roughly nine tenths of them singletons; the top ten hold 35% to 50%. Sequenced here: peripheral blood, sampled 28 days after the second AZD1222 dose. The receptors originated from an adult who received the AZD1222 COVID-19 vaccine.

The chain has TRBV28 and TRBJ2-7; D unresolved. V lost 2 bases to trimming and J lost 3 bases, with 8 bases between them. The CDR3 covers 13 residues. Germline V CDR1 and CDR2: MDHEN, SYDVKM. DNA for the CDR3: TGTGCCAGCAGTTTAGGGCGGATCTACGAGCAGTACTTC. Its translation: CASSLGRIYEQYF.

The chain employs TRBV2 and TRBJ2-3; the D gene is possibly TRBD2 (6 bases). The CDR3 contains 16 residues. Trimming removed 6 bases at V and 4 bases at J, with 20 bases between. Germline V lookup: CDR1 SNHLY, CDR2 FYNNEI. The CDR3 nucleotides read TGTGCCAGCAGGTGGGGGGACGGGCTTGGGTCAGATACGCAGTATTTT. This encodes CASRWGDGLGSDTQYF.

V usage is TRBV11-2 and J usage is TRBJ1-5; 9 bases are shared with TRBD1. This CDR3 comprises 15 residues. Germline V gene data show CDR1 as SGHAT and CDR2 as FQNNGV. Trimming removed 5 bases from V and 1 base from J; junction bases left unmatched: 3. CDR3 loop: CASSLGQGSNQPQHF. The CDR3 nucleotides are TGTGCCAGCAGCCTAGGACAGGGGAGCAATCAGCCCCAGCATTTT.

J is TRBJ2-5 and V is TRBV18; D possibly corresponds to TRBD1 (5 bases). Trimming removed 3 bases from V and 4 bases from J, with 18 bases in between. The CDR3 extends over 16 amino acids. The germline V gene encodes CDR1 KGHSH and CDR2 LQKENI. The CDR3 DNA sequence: TGTGCCAGCTCACCCCTCGACACAGGCCGAGGAGAGACCCAGTACTTC. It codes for CASSPLDTGRGETQYF.

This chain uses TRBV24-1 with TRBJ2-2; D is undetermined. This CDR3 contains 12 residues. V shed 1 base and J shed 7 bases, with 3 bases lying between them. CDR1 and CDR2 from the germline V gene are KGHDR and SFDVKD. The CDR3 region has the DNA TGTGCCACCAGTGATTTCAGCGGGGAGCTGTTTTTT. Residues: CATSDFSGELFF.

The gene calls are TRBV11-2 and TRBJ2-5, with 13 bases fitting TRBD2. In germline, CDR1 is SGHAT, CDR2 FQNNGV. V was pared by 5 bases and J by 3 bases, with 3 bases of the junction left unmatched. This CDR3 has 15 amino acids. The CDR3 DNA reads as TGTGCCAGCAGCCTAGGACTAGCGGGAGAAGAGACCCAGTACTTC. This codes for CASSLGLAGEETQYF.

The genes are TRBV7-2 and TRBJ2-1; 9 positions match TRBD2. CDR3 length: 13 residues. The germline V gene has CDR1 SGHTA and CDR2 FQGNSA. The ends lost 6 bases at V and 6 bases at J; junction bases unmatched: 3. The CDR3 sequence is CASSKLAGNEQFF. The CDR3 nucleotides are TGTGCCAGCAGTAAACTAGCGGGCAATGAGCAGTTCTTC.

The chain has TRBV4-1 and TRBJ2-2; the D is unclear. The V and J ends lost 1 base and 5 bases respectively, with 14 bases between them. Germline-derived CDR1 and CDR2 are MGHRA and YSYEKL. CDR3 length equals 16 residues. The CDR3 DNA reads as TGCGCCAGCAGCCAAGCCGTAGGGTTAAGTACCGGGGAGCTGTTTTTT. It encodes CASSQAVGLSTGELFF.

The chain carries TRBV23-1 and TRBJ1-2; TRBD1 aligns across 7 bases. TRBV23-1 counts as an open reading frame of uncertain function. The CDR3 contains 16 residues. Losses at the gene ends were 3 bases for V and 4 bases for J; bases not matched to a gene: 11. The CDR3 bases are TGCGCCAGCAGTCATCCCGACAGGGAGATTTGCTATGGCTACACCTTC. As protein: CASSHPDREICYGYTF.

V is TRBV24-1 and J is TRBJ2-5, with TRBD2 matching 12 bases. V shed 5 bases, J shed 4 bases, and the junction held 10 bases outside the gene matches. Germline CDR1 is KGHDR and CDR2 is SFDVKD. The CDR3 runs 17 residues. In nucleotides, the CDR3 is TGTGCCACCAGTGGGGGGACGACTAGCGGGAGAGGAGAGACCCAGTACTTC. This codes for CATSGGTTSGRGETQYF.

The CDR3 DNA reads TGCGCCAGCAGCCTGACTAGCAATGAGCAGTTCTTC. Its protein is CASSLTSNEQFF. The chain has TRBV5-1 and TRBJ2-1, with D perhaps matching TRBD2 (6 bases). CDR1 and CDR2 (germline): SGHRS, YFSETQ. With 4 bases removed from V and 6 bases from J, the gap between germline ends came to 8 bases. The CDR3 runs to 12 residues.

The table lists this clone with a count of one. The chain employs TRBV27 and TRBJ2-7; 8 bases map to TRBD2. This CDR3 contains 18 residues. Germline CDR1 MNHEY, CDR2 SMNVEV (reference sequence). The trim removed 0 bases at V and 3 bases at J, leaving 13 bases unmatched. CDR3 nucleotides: TGTGCCAGCAGTTTATCGGGCCGGGGACTAGAGATTTACTACGAGCAGTACTTC. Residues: CASSLSGRGLEIYYEQYF.

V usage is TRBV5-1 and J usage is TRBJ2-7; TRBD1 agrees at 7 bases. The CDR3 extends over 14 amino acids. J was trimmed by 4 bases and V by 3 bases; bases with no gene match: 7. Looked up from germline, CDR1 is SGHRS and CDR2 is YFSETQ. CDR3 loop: CASSYDRVGYEQYF. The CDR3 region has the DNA TGCGCCAGCAGCTACGACAGGGTGGGGTACGAGCAGTACTTC.

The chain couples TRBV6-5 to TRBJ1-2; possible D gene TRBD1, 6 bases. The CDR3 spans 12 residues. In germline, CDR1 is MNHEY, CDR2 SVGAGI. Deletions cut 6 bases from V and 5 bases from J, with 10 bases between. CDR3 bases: TGTGCCAGCAGCTTCAGGGGATATGGCTACACCTTC. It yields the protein CASSFRGYGYTF.

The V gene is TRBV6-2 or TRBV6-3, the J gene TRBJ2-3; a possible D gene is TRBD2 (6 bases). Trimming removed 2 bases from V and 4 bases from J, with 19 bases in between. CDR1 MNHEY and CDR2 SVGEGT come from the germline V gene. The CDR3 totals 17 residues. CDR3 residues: CASSYGGYLTPSDTQYF. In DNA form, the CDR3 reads TGTGCCAGCAGTTACGGGGGGTACTTAACCCCCTCAGATACGCAGTATTTT.

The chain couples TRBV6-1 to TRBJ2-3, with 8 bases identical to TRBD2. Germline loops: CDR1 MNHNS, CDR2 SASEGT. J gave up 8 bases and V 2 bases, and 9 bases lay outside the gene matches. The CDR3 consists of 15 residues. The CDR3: CASSERAAGVGTQYF. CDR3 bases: TGTGCCAGCAGTGAAAGGGCAGCGGGAGTAGGTACGCAGTATTTT.

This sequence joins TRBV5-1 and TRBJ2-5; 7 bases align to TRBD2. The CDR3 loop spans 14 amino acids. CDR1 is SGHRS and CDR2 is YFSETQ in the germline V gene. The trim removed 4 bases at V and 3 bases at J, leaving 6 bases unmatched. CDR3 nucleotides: TGCGCCAGCAGCGCCACTAGCGTAGAAGAGACCCAGTACTTC. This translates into CASSATSVEETQYF.

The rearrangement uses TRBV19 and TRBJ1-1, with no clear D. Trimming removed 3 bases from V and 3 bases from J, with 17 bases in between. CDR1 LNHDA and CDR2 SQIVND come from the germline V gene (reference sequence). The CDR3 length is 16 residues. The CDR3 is CASSIAGRGPDTEAFF. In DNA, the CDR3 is TGTGCCAGTAGTATCGCCGGTCGGGGTCCGGACACTGAAGCTTTCTTT.

The CDR3 coding sequence is TGTGCCAGCAGTTACATGGGCAGTTCGCCTTACGAGCAGTACTTC. This translates into CASSYMGSSPYEQYF. This chain uses TRBV6-5 with TRBJ2-7; no clear D gene. Germline-derived CDR1 and CDR2 are MNHEY and SVGAGI. The CDR3 contains 15 residues. V was clipped by 2 bases and J by 4 bases, with 15 bases between them.

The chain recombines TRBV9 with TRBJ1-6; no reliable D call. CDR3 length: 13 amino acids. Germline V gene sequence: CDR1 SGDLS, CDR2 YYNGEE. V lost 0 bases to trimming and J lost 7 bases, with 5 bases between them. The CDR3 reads CASSVGINSPLHF. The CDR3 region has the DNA TGTGCCAGCAGCGTAGGGATCAATTCACCCCTCCACTTT.

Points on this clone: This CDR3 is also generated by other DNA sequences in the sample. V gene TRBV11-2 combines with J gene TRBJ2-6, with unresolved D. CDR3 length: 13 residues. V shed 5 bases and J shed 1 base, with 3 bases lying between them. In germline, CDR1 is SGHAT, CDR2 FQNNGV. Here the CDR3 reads CASSLSGANVLTF. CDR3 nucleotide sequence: TGTGCCAGCAGCCTTTCTGGGGCCAACGTCCTGACTTTC.

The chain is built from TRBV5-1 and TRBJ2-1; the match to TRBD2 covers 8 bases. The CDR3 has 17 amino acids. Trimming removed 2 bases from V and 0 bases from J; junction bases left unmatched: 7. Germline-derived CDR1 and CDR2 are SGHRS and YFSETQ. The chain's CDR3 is CASSFLLLADSYNEQFF. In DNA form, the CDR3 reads TGCGCCAGCAGCTTCCTCTTACTAGCGGACTCCTACAATGAGCAGTTCTTC.

CDR3 sequence (DNA): TGTGCCACCAGCAGAGGTGTAGTCCCGTCTCAGTACTTC. This sequence encodes CATSRGVVPSQYF. The chain employs TRBV15 and TRBJ2-4; D is ambiguous. Germline-derived CDR1 and CDR2 are LNHNV and YYDKDF (reference sequence). V was trimmed by 1 base and J by 12 bases, leaving 13 bases between them. The CDR3 loop spans 13 amino acids.

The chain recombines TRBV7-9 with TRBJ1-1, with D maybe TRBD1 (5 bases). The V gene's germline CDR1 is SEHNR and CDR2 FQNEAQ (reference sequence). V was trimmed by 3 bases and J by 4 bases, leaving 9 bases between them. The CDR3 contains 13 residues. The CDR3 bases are TGTGCCAGCAGCTTGGGTGGGGCCACTGAAGCTTTCTTT. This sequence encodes CASSLGGATEAFF.

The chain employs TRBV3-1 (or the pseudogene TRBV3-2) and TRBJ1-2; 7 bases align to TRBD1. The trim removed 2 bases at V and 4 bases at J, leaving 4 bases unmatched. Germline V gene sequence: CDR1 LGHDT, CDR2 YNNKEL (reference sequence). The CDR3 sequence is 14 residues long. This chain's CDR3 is CASSQPGTAYGYTF. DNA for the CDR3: TGTGCCAGCAGCCAACCCGGGACAGCCTATGGCTACACCTTC.

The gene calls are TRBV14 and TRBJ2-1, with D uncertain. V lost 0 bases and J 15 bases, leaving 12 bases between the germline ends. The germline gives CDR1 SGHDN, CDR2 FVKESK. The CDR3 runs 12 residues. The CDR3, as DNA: TGTGCCAGCAGCCAAGAAGGGATGCGGCTGTTCTTC. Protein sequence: CASSQEGMRLFF.

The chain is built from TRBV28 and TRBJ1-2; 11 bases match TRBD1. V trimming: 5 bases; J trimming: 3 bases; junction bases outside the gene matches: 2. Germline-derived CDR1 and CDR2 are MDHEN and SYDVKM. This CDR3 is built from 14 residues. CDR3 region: CASSEGQGDYGYTF. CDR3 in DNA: TGTGCCAGCAGTGAGGGACAGGGGGACTATGGCTACACCTTC.

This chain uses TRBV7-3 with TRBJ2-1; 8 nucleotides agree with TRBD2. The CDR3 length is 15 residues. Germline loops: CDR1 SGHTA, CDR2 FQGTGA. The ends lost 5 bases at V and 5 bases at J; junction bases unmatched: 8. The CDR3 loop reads CASSEGLVRDNEQFF. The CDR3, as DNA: TGTGCCAGCAGCGAGGGACTAGTAAGAGACAATGAGCAGTTCTTC. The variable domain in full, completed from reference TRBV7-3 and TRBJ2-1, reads GAGVSQTPSNKVTEKGKYVELRCDPISGHTALYWYRQSLGQGPEFLIYFQGTGAADDSGLPNDRFFAVRPEGSVSTLKIQRTERGDSAVYLCASSEGLVRDNEQFFGPGTRLTVL.

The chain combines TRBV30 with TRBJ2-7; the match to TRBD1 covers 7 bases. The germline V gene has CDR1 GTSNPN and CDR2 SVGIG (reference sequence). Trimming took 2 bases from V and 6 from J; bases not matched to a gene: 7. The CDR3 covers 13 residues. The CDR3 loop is CAWSPQGFGEQYF. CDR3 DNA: TGTGCCTGGAGTCCACAGGGGTTCGGCGAGCAGTACTTC.

This CDR3 is CAPTVTGELFF. Here the CDR3 DNA reads TGTGCCCCCACGGTTACCGGGGAGCTGTTTTTT. This rearrangement joins TRBV21-1 to TRBJ2-2; the D call of TRBD2 is as the table states it, not checked on the DNA. TRBV21-1 is marked as a pseudogene. CDR3 length: 11 residues.

The chain's CDR3 is CASSDRIVSLAGDEQFF. In nucleotides, the CDR3 is TGTGCCAGCAGTGATCGGATAGTCAGCCTAGCGGGAGATGAGCAGTTCTTC. The chain recombines TRBV6-1 with TRBJ2-1, with 10 bases lining up with TRBD2. Germline CDR1 reads MNHNS; CDR2 reads SASEGT. CDR3 length: 17 residues. V lost 3 bases, J lost 8 bases, and 13 bases stayed unmatched.

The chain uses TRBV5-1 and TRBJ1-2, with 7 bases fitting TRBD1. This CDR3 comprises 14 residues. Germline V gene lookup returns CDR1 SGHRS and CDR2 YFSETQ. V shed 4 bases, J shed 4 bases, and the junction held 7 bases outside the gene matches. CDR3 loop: CASSNQGEVYGYTF. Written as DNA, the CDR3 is TGCGCCAGCAGCAACCAGGGGGAGGTCTATGGCTACACCTTC.